The 17 T cell receptor beta chains below come from one sample, sequenced in a study of shared clonotypes between healthy human individuals. The assay was immunoSEQ multiplex PCR, and TCRdb's table has in-frame clones only and misses some. The data show roughly 2.5 million clones, over 85% seen once. The sample comprised naive CD4+ T cells sorted from blood. Indicated subset: CD45RA+ positively selected. The receptor source for this set is a man between 18 and 29 years old in good health.

This chain joins TRBV5-4 and TRBJ2-7; D is ambiguous. Germline assignment: CDR1 SGHNT and CDR2 YYREEE (reference sequence). CDR3 length: 14 residues. Trimming cost V 4 bases and J 0 bases, with 11 bases left between them. CDR3 sequence: CASSLQSGSYEQYF. As DNA, the CDR3 is TGTGCCAGCAGCCTCCAATCGGGCTCCTACGAGCAGTACTTC.

The V call is TRBV6-6, the J call TRBJ1-1, with a possible D match to TRBD1 (5 bases). V lost 2 bases, J lost 8 bases, and 15 bases lay in between. This CDR3 comprises 14 residues. Germline V lookup: CDR1 MNHNY, CDR2 SVGAGI (reference sequence). This CDR3 is CASSYGQGIGEAFF. In DNA form, the CDR3 reads TGTGCCAGCAGTTACGGGCAGGGAATTGGCGAAGCTTTCTTT.

The rearrangement joins TRBV4-1 to TRBJ1-2; a possible D gene is TRBD1 (6 bases). The CDR3 sequence is 15 residues long. V shed 2 bases and J shed 5 bases, with 15 bases lying between them. Germline CDR1 reads MGHRA; CDR2 reads YSYEKL. The CDR3 region is CASSQPGQNLYGYTF. CDR3 DNA sequence: TGCGCCAGCAGCCAACCGGGACAAAACCTGTATGGCTACACCTTC.

As regards this clone: Other DNA sequences in the sample encode the same CDR3. This chain connects TRBV5-1 to TRBJ2-3; TRBD2 matches at 11 bases. With 0 bases clipped from V and 3 bases from J, the junction kept 3 bases outside the gene matches. The germline V gene has CDR1 SGHRS and CDR2 YFSETQ. CDR3 size: 16 residues. The CDR3 DNA follows: TGCGCCAGCAGCTTGGGGGGACTAGCGGATACAGATACGCAGTATTTT. Protein: CASSLGGLADTDTQYF. The entire variable domain, with the rest obtained from reference TRBV5-1 and TRBJ2-3, is as follows: KAGVTQTPRYLIKTRGQQVTLSCSPISGHRSVSWYQQTPGQGLQFLFEYFSETQRNKGNFPGRFSGRQFSNSRSEMNVSTLELGDSALYLCASSLGGLADTDTQYFGPGTRLTVL.

The chain couples TRBV7-8 to TRBJ1-5, with TRBD1 matching over 10 bases. V gave up 3 bases and J gave up 1 base; unmatched junction bases: 3. The CDR3 sequence is 16 residues long. From germline, CDR1 is SGHVS and CDR2 FQNEAQ. This CDR3 reads CASSLGQGLSNQPQHF. CDR3 DNA sequence: TGTGCCAGCAGCTTGGGACAGGGGCTAAGCAATCAGCCCCAGCATTTT.

V usage is TRBV4-3 and J usage is TRBJ2-1; D is uncertain. Trimming stripped 0 bases from V and 8 bases from J, with 11 bases between. In germline, CDR1 is LGHNA, CDR2 YSLEER. The CDR3 runs 14 residues. The CDR3 protein is CASSQDLRTDEQFF. CDR3 nucleotide sequence: TGCGCCAGCAGCCAAGATTTAAGGACGGATGAGCAGTTCTTC.

This chain joins TRBV6-1 and TRBJ2-3; 9 nucleotides line up with TRBD2. The junction had 3 bases not matched to a gene; V was cut back by 4 bases and J by 4 bases. The CDR3 totals 14 residues. Per the germline V gene, CDR1 is MNHNS and CDR2 is SASEGT. The CDR3 DNA is TGTGCCAGCAGTGTTGCGGGGGGGTCAGATACGCAGTATTTT. Translating it yields CASSVAGGSDTQYF.

This chain joins TRBV7-8 and TRBJ1-2; TRBD1 agrees at 10 bases. This CDR3 spans 13 amino acids. The trim removed 6 bases at V and 7 bases at J, leaving 5 bases unmatched. CDR1 is SGHVS, CDR2 FQNEAQ, per germline. CDR3 nucleotide sequence: TGTGCCAGCAGGCCCGGGACAGGGGCTGGCTACACCTTC. Translation gives CASRPGTGAGYTF.

This clone was counted a few times. The chain couples TRBV2 to TRBJ2-2; D possibly corresponds to TRBD2 (6 bases). Germline CDR1 is SNHLY and CDR2 is FYNNEI. The CDR3 is 12 residues long. With 8 bases removed from V and 7 bases from J, the gap between germline ends came to 11 bases. CDR3 nucleotides: TGTGCCAGCCGGGGGAATGGCGGGGAGCTGTTTTTT. As protein: CASRGNGGELFF. The full variable domain, completed using reference TRBV2 and TRBJ2-2, is EPEVTQTPSHQVTQMGQEVILRCVPISNHLYFYWYRQILGQKVEFLVSFYNNEISEKSEIFDDQFSVERPDGSNFTLKIRSTKLEDSAMYFCASRGNGGELFFGEGSRLTVL.

Only one count was recorded for this clone. Other nucleotide sequences from this sample produce the same CDR3. The chain's CDR3 is CASRQGGTDTQYF. In DNA form, the CDR3 reads TGTGCCAGCAGGCAAGGGGGCACAGATACGCAGTATTTT. The chain couples TRBV6-1 to TRBJ2-3; possibly TRBD1 for D (5 bases). The CDR3 covers 13 residues. Germline V gene data show CDR1 as MNHNS and CDR2 as SASEGT. V was clipped by 6 bases and J by 1 base, with 8 bases between them.

The genes are TRBV7-2 and TRBJ2-1, with D possibly TRBD2 on 5 matching bases. With 1 base removed from V and 4 bases from J, the gap between germline ends came to 14 bases. The germline V gene has CDR1 SGHTA and CDR2 FQGNSA. This CDR3 is built from 16 residues. The CDR3, as DNA: TGTGCCAGCAGCTTAGGTGGGAGCGTTACGTACAATGAGCAGTTCTTC. Translating gives CASSLGGSVTYNEQFF.

Of note for this clone: This sample includes further DNA sequences coding for the same CDR3. The rearrangement links TRBV2 to TRBJ2-7, with D unclear. Germline values: CDR1 SNHLY, CDR2 FYNNEI. The CDR3 runs to 12 residues. The ends were cut back, 2 bases at V and 4 bases at J, with 6 bases in the middle. The DNA for the CDR3 is TGTGCCAGCAGTGAACTGGCTTACGAGCAGTACTTC. The encoded protein is CASSELAYEQYF.

The V and J genes are TRBV19 and TRBJ2-4, with 10 bases that match TRBD2. CDR3 length equals 17 residues. With V trimmed by 9 bases and J by 7 bases, 18 bases remained unmatched. Germline assignment: CDR1 LNHDA and CDR2 SQIVND (reference sequence). This CDR3 reads CASNDPASGSFGNIQYF. The CDR3 DNA reads TGTGCCAGCAACGACCCCGCTAGCGGGAGTTTCGGGAACATTCAGTACTTC.

CDR3 protein: CASRNSGGDDTQYF. The CDR3 DNA follows: TGTGCCAGCCGAAATTCTGGAGGGGACGATACGCAGTATTTT. This chain uses TRBV7-2 with TRBJ2-3; D is perhaps TRBD2 (6 bases). CDR1 is SGHTA and CDR2 is FQGNSA in the germline V gene. V was trimmed by 8 bases and J by 6 bases, leaving 18 bases between them. CDR3 length: 14 residues.

The chain recombines TRBV30 with TRBJ1-2, with D hard to call. V was shortened by 1 base and J by 3 bases, with 12 bases between the two germline ends. CDR3 length equals 14 residues. CDR1 is GTSNPN and CDR2 is SVGIG in the germline V gene (reference sequence). In DNA, the CDR3 is TGTGCCTGGAGTGCCCAGGTTGGGGACTATGGCTACACCTTC. It codes for CAWSAQVGDYGYTF. The variable domain in full, with the rest retrieved from reference TRBV30 and TRBJ1-2, is SQTIHQWPATLVQPVGSPLSLECTVEGTSNPNLYWYRQAAGRGLQLLFYSVGIGQISSEVPQNLSASRPQDRQFILSSKKLLLSDSGFYLCAWSAQVGDYGYTFGSGTRLTVV.

This clone was counted only a few times. The V gene is TRBV28, the J gene TRBJ1-1, with D uncertain. Germline V CDR1 and CDR2: MDHEN, SYDVKM. The V gene lost 7 bases and the J gene lost 0 bases, with 18 bases spanning the gap. The CDR3 is made up of 16 amino acids. The CDR3 spells CASILPGSRVNTEAFF. Written as DNA, the CDR3 is TGTGCCAGCATCCTCCCTGGCTCCCGGGTGAACACTGAAGCTTTCTTT.

The chain couples TRBV10-3 to TRBJ2-2, with 9 bases that match TRBD2. Trimming at V came to 8 bases and at J to 6 bases, leaving 13 bases not matched to a gene. Germline CDR1 and CDR2: ENHRY and SYGVKD. The CDR3 loop spans 16 amino acids. As DNA, the CDR3 is TGTGCCATCTCCGGGGAGGCGGGAGGGCCTCCCGGGGAGCTGTTTTTT. This sequence encodes CAISGEAGGPPGELFF.